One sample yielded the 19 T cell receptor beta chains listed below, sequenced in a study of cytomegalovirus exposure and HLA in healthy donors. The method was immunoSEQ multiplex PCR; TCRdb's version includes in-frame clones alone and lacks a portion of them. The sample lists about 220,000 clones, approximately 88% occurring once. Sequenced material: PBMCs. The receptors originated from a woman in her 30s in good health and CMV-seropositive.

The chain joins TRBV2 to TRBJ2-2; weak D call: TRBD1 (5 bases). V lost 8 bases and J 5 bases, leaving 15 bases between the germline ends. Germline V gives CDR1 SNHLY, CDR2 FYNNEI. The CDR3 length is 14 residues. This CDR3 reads CASGIGTGTGELFF. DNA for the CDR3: TGTGCCAGCGGGATCGGTACAGGAACCGGGGAGCTGTTTTTT.

CDR3 amino acids: CASSIGGDYGYTF. The CDR3 DNA sequence: TGTGCCAGTAGTATAGGAGGGGACTATGGCTACACCTTC. The chain is built from TRBV19 and TRBJ1-2, with TRBD1 as a possible D gene (5 bases). Trimming left V 1 base short and J 3 bases short, with 6 bases between. This CDR3 contains 13 residues. CDR1 is LNHDA, CDR2 SQIVND, per germline (reference sequence).

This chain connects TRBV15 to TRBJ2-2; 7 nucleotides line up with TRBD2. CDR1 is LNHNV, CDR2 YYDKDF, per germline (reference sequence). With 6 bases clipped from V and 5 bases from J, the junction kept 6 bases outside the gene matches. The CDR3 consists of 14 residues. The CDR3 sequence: CATRWDYLTGELFF. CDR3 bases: TGTGCCACCAGATGGGACTACCTTACCGGGGAGCTGTTTTTT. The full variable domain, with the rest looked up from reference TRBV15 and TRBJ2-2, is DAMVIQNPRYQVTQFGKPVTLSCSQTLNHNVMYWYQQKSSQAPKLLFHYYDKDFNNEADTPDNFQSRRPNTSFCFLDIRSPGLGDTAMYLCATRWDYLTGELFFGEGSRLTVL.

The CDR3 spells CASSPTAEAGYTF. DNA of the CDR3: TGTGCCAGCTCACCCACGGCGGAGGCCGGCTACACCTTC. V gene TRBV18 combines with J gene TRBJ1-2; D uncertain. V was clipped by 3 bases and J by 8 bases, with 13 bases between them. The CDR3 runs 13 residues. Per germline, CDR1 KGHSH and CDR2 LQKENI.

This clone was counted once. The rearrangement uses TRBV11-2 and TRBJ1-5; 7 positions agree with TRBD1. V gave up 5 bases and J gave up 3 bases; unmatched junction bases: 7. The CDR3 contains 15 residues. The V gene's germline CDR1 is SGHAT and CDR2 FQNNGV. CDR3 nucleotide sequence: TGTGCCAGCAGCCCCGGGACAGCGAACAATCAGCCCCAGCATTTT. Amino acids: CASSPGTANNQPQHF.

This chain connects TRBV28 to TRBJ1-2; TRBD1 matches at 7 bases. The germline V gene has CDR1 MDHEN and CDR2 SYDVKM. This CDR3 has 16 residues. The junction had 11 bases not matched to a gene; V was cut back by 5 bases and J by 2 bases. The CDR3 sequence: CASSPVQGQTNYGYTF. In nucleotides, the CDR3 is TGTGCCAGCAGTCCCGTACAGGGACAGACCAACTATGGCTACACCTTC.

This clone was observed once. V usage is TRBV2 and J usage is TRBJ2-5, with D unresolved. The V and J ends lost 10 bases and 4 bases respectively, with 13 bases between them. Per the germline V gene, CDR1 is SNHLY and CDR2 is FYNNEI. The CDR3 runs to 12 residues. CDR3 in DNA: TGTGCCACCTGCGAGCTACCAGAGACCCAGTACTTC. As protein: CATCELPETQYF.

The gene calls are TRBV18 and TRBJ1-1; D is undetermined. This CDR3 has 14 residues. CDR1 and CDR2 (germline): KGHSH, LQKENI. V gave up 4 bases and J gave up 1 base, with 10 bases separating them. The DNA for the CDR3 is TGTGCCAGCTCACGACTCCAAGAGAACACTGAAGCTTTCTTT. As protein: CASSRLQENTEAFF.

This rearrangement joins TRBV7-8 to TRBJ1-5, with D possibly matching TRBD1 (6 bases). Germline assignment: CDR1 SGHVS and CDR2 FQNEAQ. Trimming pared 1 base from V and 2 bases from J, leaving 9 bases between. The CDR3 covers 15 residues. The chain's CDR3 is CASSLDRAGNQPQHF. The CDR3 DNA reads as TGTGCCAGCAGCTTAGACAGGGCGGGCAATCAGCCCCAGCATTTT.

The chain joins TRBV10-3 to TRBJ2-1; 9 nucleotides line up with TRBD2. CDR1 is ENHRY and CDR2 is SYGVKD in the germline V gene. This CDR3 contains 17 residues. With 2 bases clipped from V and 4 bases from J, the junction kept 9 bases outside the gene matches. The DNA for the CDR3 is TGTGCCATCAGTGAGGGGGCTAGCGGGACCCGGTACAATGAGCAGTTCTTC. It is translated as CAISEGASGTRYNEQFF.

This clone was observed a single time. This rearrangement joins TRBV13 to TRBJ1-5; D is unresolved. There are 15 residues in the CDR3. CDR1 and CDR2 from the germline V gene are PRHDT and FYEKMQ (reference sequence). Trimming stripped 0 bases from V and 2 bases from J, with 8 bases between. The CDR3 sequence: CASSLGGWGNQPQHF. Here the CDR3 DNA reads TGTGCCAGCAGCTTAGGGGGTTGGGGCAATCAGCCCCAGCATTTT.

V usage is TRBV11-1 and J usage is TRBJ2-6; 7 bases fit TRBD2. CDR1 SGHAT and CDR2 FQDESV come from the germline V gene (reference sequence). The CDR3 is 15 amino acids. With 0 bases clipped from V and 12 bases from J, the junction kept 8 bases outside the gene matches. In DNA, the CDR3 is TGTGCCAGCAGCTTAGCCATTGCGGGGGAGACCGTCCTGACTTTC. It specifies CASSLAIAGETVLTF.

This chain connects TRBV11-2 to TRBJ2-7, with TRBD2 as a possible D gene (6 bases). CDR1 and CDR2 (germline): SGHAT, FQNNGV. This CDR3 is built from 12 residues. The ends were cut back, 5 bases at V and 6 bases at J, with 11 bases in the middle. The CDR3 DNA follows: TGTGCCAGCAGCCGGACCGGGAGCGAGCAGTACTTC. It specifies CASSRTGSEQYF. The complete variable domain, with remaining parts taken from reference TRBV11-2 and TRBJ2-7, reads EAGVAQSPRYKIIEKRQSVAFWCNPISGHATLYWYQQILGQGPKLLIQFQNNGVVDDSQLPKDRFSAERLKGVDSTLKIQPAKLEDSAVYLCASSRTGSEQYFGPGTRLTVT.

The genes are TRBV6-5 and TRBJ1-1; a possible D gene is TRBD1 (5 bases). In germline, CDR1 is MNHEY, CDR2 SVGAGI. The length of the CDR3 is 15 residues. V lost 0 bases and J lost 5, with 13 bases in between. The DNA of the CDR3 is TGTGCCAGCAGTTACTCGCCAGGGATGAGGACTGAAGCTTTCTTT. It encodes CASSYSPGMRTEAFF.

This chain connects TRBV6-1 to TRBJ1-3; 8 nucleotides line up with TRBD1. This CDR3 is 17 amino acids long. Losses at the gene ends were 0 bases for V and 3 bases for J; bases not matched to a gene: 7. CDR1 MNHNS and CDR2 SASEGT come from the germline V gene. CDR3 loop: CASSEASFRGLGNTIYF. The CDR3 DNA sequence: TGTGCCAGCAGTGAAGCCAGTTTCAGGGGGCTTGGAAACACCATATATTTT.

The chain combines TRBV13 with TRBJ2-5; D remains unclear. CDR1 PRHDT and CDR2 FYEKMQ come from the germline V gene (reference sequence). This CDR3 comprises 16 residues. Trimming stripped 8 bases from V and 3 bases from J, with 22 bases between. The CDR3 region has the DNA TGTGCCAGCGGGTCTCAAACAGATTCCGATAAAGAGACCCAGTACTTC. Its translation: CASGSQTDSDKETQYF.

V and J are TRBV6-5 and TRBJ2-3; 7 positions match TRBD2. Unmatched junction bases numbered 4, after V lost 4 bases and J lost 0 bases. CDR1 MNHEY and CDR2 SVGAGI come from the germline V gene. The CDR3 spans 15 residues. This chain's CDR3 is CASSFQTSSTDTQYF. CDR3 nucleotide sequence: TGTGCCAGCAGTTTCCAGACTAGCAGCACAGATACGCAGTATTTT.

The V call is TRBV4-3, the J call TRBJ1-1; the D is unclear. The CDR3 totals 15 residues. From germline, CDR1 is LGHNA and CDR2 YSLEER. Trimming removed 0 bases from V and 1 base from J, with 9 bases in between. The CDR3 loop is CASSQDRPGNTEAFF. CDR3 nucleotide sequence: TGCGCCAGCAGCCAAGATCGGCCAGGGAACACTGAAGCTTTCTTT.

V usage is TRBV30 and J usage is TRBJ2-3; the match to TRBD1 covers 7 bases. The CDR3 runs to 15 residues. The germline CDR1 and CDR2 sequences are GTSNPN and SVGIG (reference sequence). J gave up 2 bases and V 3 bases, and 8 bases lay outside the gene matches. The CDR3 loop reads CAWSRGQVDTDTQYF. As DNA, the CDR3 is TGTGCCTGGAGCCGCGGACAGGTCGACACAGATACGCAGTATTTT.